This TCR beta chain emerged from a study of identical twins. The study's findings and limits: In monozygotic twins, models underestimated the sharing of out-of-frame TCR alpha. Insertion counts were lower in abundant cord blood beta clonotypes, a trend that memory repertoires did not show.

The V end was cut by 5 bases, the J end by 2 bases, with 19 bases between. The CDR3 totals 16 residues. The germline CDR1 and CDR2 sequences are SGHAT and FQDESV (reference sequence). A single count supports this clonotype. The antigen is undetermined. TCRdb called the 5' RACE reads again in MiXCR, with one record for every CDR3 protein. The table has 400,000 to 550,000 distinct CDR3 sequences, over 11% seen once. A further study also used this sample, focusing on yellow fever vaccine responses in identical twins. That report adds: Reports say the vaccine T cell response in twins looked partly convergent and partly personalized.

The TCR comes from a woman under 30 in good health. The rearrangement uses TRBV11-1 and TRBJ2-7; weak D call: TRBD1 (5 bases). Sequenced input: CD4+ T cells sorted from blood. The CDR3 sequence: CASSARPDTIPYEQYF. DNA for the CDR3: TGTGCCAGCAGCGCAAGGCCGGACACCATACCCTACGAGCAGTACTTC.